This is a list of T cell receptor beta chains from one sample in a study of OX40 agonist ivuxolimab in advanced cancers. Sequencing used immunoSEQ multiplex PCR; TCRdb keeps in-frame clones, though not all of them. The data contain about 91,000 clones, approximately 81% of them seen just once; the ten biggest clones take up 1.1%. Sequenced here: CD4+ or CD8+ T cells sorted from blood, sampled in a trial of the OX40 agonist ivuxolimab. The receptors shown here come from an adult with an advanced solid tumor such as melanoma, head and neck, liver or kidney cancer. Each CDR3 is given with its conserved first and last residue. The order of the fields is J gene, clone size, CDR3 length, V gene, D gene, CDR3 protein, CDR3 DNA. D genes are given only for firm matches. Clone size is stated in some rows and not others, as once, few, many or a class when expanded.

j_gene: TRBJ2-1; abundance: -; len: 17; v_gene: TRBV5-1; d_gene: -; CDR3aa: CASSYLEGGHSGNEQFF; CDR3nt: TGCGCCAGCAGCTACCTCGAAGGGGGGCATTCGGGGAATGAGCAGTTCTTC
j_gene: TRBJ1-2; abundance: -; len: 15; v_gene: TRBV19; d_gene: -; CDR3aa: CASSPQGKANYGYTF; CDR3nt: TGTGCCAGTAGTCCTCAGGGGAAAGCTAACTATGGCTACACCTTC
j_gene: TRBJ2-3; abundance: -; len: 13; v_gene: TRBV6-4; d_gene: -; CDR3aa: CASSRTNSDTQYF; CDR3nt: TGTGCCAGCAGTAGGACAAATTCTGATACGCAGTATTTT
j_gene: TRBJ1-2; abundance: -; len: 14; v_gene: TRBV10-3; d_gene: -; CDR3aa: CAISGLNREYGYTF; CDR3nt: TGTGCCATCAGTGGCCTTAACAGGGAGTATGGCTACACCTTC
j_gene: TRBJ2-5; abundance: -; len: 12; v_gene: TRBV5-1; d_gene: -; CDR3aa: CASSPKGETQYF; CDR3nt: TGCGCCAGCAGCCCCAAAGGAGAGACCCAGTACTTC
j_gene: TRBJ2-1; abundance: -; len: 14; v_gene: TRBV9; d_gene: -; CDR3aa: CASTRDHSYNEQFF; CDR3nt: TGTGCCAGCACCCGGGACCATTCCTACAATGAGCAGTTCTTC
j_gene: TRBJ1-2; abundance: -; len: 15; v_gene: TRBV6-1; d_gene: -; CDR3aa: CASSYNRSPNYGYTF; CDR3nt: TGTGCCAGCAGCTACAACAGGAGTCCTAACTATGGCTACACCTTC
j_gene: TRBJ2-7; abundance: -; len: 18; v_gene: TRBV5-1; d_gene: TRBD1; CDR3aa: CASSLGDRPGSVSYEQYF; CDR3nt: TGCGCCAGCAGCTTGGGGGACAGGCCCGGGTCCGTCTCCTACGAGCAGTACTTC
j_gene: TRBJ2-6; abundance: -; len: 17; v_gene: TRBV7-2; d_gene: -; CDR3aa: CASSHTRPSSGANVLTF; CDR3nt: TGTGCCAGCAGCCATACACGGCCCAGCTCTGGGGCCAACGTCCTGACTTTC
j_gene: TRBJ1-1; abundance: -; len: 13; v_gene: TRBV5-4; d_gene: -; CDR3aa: CASRYQGSTEAFF; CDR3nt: TGTGCCAGCAGATACCAGGGAAGCACTGAAGCTTTCTTT
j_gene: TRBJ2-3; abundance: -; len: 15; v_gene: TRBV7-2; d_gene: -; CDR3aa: CASSLFRRPTDTQYF; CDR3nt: TGTGCCAGCAGCTTATTTAGGAGGCCCACAGATACGCAGTATTTT
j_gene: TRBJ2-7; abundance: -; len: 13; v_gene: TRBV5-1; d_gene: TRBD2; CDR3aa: CASNPGGVVEQYF; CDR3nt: TGCGCCAGCAACCCTGGGGGGGTTGTCGAGCAGTACTTC
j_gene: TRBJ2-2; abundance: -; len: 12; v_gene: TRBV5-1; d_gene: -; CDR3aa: CASSFPPGELFF; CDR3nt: TGCGCCAGCAGCTTCCCCCCCGGGGAGCTGTTTTTT
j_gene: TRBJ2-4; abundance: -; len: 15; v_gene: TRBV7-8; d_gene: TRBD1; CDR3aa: CASSLQGMSGGIQYF; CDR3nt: TGTGCCAGCAGTCTACAGGGGATGAGTGGGGGCATTCAGTACTTC
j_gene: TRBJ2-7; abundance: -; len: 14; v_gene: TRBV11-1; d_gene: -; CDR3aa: CASSLKAGVYEQYF; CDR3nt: TGTGCCAGCAGCTTAAAGGCAGGGGTGTACGAGCAGTACTTC
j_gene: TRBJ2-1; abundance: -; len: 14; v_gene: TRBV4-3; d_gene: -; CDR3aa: CASSQEWAINEQFF; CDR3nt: TGCGCCAGCAGCCAAGAGTGGGCTATTAATGAGCAGTTCTTC
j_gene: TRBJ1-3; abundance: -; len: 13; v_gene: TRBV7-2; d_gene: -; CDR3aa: CASSSGAGNTIYF; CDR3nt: TGTGCCAGCAGCTCCGGCGCTGGAAACACCATATATTTT
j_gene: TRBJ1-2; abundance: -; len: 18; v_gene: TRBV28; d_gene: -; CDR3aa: CASRARLGIGESNYGYTF; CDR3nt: TGTGCCAGCAGGGCCAGGCTCGGGATCGGGGAATCTAACTATGGCTACACCTTC
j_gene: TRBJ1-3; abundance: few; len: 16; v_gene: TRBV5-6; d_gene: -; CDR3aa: CASSLKGGSSGNTIYF; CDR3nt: TGTGCCAGCAGCTTGAAGGGAGGATCCTCTGGAAACACCATATATTTT
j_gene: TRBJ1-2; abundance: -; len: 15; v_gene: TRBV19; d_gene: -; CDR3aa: CASASGTLANYGYTF; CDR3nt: TGTGCCAGTGCGTCAGGGACCTTGGCTAACTATGGCTACACCTTC
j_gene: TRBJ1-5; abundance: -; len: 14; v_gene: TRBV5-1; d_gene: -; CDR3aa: CASSLDPRGIPQHF; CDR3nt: TGCGCCAGCAGCTTGGACCCCAGGGGTATTCCCCAGCATTTT
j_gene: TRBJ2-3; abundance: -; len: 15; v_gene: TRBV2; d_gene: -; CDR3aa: CASSEAGRGKGPQYF; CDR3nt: TGTGCCAGCAGTGAAGCAGGCAGGGGAAAGGGTCCGCAGTATTTT
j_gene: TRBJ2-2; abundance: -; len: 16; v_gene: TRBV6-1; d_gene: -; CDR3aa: CASSANVSPSTGELFF; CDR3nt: TGTGCCAGCAGTGCCAACGTCTCCCCGAGCACCGGGGAGCTGTTTTTT
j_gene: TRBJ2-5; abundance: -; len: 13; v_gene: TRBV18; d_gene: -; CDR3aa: CASSRTEQETQYF; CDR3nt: TGTGCCAGCTCCCGGACGGAGCAAGAGACCCAGTACTTC
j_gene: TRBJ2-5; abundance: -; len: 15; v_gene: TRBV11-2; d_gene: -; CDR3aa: CASSPQLGGKETQYF; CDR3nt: TGTGCCAGCAGCCCCCAGCTGGGGGGCAAAGAGACCCAGTACTTC